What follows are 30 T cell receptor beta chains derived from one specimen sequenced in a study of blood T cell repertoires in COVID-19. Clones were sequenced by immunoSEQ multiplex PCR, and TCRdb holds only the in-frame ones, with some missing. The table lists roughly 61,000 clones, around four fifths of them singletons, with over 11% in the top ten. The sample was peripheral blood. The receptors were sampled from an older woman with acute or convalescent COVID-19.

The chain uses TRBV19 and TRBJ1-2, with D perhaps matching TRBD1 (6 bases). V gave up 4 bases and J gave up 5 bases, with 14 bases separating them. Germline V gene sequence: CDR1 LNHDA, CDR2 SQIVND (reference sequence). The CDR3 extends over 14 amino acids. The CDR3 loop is CASSNQGRGYGYTF. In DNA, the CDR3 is TGTGCCAGTAGTAACCAGGGGCGCGGATATGGCTACACCTTC.

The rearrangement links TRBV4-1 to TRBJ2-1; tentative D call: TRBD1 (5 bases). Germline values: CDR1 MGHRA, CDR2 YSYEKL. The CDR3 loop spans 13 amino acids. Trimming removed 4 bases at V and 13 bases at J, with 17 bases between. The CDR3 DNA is TGCGCCAGCAGCCTTTTGGAAGACCAGGGCCAGTTCTTC. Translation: CASSLLEDQGQFF.

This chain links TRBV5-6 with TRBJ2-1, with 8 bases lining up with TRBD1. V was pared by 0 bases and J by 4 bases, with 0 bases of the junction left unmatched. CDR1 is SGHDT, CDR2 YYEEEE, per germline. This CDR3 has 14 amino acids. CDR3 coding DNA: TGTGCCAGCAGCTTGGGACAGGGGTACAATGAGCAGTTCTTC. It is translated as CASSLGQGYNEQFF.

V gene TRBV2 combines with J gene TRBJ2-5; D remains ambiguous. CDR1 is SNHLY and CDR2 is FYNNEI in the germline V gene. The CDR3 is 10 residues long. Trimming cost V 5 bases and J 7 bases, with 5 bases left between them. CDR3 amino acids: CASSYGTQYF. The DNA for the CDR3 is TGTGCCAGCAGTTACGGGACCCAGTACTTC.

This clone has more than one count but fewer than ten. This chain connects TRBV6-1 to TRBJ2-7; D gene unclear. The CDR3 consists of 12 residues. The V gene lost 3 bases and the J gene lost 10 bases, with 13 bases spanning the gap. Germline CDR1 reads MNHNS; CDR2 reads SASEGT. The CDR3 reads CASSDVAVLQYV. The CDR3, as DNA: TGTGCCAGCAGTGATGTGGCGGTCCTTCAGTACGTC.

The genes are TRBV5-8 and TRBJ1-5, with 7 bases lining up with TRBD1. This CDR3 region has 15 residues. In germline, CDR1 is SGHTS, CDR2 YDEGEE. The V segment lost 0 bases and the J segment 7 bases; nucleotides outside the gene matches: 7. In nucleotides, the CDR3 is TGTGCCAGCAGCTTGGCATGGACAGGCCGGCAGCCCCAGCATTTT. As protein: CASSLAWTGRQPQHF.

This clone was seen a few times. CDR3 region: CASSPGTQGATDTQYF. CDR3 bases: TGTGCCAGCTCACCGGGAACACAGGGGGCCACAGATACGCAGTATTTT. The rearrangement uses TRBV18 and TRBJ2-3; the match to TRBD1 covers 9 bases. CDR1 is KGHSH and CDR2 is LQKENI in the germline V gene. The CDR3 has 16 residues. With V trimmed by 3 bases and J by 2 bases, 6 bases remained unmatched.

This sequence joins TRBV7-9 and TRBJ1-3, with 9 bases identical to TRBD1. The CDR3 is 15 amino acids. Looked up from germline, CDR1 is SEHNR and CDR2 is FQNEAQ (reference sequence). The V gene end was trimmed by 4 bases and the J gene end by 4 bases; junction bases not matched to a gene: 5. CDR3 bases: TGTGCCAGCAGCTCCCGGGACAGGGTAGGAAACACCATATATTTT. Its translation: CASSSRDRVGNTIYF.

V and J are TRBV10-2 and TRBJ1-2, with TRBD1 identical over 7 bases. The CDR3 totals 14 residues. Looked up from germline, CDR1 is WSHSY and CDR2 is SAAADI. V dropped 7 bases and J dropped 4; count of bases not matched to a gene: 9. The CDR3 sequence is CASTRDRTFYGYTF. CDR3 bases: TGCGCCAGCACCCGGGACAGAACATTCTATGGCTACACCTTC.

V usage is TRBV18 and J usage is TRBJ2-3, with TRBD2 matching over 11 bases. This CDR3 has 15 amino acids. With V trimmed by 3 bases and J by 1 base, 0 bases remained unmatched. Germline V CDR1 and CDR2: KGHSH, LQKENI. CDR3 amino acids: CASSPTSGGTDTQYF. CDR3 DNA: TGTGCCAGCTCACCGACTAGCGGGGGCACAGATACGCAGTATTTT.

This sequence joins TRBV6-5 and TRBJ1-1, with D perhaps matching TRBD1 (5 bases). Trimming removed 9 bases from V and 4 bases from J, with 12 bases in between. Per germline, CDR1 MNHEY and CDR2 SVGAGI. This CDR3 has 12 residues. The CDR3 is CASWRGGTEAFF. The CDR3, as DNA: TGTGCCAGTTGGAGGGGAGGCACTGAAGCTTTCTTT.

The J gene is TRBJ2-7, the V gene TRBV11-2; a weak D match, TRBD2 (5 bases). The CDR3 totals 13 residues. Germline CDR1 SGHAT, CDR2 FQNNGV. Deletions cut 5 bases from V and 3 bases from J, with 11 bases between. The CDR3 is CASSLGLNYEQYF. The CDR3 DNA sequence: TGTGCCAGCAGCCTCGGACTGAACTACGAGCAGTACTTC.

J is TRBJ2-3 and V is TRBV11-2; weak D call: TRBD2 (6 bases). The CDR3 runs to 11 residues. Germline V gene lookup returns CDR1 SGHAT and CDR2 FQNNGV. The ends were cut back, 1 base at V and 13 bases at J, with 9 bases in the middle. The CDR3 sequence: CASSLAEREYF. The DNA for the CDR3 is TGTGCCAGCAGCTTAGCAGAGCGGGAGTATTTT.

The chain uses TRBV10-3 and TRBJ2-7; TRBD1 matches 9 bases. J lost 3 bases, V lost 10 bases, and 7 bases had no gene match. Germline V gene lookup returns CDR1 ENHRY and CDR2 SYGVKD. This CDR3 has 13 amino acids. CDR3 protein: CATAGQGGYEQYV. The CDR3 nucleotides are TGTGCCACCGCGGGACAGGGTGGCTACGAGCAGTACGTC.

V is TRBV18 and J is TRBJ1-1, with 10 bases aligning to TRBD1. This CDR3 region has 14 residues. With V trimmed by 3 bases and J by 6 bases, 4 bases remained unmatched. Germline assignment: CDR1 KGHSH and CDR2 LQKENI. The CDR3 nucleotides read TGTGCCAGCTCACCGACAGGGGGCAGTCCTGAAGCTTTCTTT. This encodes CASSPTGGSPEAFF.

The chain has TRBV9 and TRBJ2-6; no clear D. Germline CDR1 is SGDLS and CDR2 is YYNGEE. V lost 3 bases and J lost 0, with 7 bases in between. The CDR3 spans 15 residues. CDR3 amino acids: CASSAWHSGANVLTF. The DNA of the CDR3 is TGTGCCAGCAGCGCGTGGCACTCTGGGGCCAACGTCCTGACTTTC. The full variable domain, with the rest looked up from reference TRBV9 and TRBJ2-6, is DSGVTQTPKHLITATGQRVTLRCSPRSGDLSVYWYQQSLDQGLQFLIQYYNGEERAKGNILERFSAQQFPDLHSELNLSSLELGDSALYFCASSAWHSGANVLTFGAGSRLTVL.

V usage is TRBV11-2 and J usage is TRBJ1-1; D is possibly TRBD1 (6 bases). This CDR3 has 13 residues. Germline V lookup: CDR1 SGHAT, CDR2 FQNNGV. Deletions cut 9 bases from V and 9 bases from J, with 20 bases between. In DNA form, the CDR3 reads TGTGCCAGTACCTGGGGGGGGGCCAGCCAAGCTTTCTTT. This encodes CASTWGGASQAFF. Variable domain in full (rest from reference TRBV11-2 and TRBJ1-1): EAGVAQSPRYKIIEKRQSVAFWCNPISGHATLYWYQQILGQGPKLLIQFQNNGVVDDSQLPKDRFSAERLKGVDSTLKIQPAKLEDSAVYLCASTWGGASQAFFGQGTRLTVV.

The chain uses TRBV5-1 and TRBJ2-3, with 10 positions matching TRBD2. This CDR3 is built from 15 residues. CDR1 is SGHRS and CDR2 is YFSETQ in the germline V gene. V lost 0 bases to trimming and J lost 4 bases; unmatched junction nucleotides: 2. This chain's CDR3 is CASSLESGGADTQYF. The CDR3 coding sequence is TGCGCCAGCAGCTTGGAAAGCGGGGGGGCAGATACGCAGTATTTT.

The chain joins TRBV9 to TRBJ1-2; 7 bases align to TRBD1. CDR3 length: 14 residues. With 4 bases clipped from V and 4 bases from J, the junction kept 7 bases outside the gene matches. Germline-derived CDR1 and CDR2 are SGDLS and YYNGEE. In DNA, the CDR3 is TGTGCCAGCAGCCCAGGGGGGCTTATCTATGGCTACACCTTC. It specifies CASSPGGLIYGYTF.

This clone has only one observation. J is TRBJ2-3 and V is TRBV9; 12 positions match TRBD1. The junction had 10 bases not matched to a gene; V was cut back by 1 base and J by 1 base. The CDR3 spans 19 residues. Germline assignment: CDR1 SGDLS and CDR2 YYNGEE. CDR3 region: CASSVPLGTGGAGTDTQYF. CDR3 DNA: TGTGCCAGCAGCGTACCTCTAGGGACAGGGGGCGCGGGCACAGATACGCAGTATTTT.

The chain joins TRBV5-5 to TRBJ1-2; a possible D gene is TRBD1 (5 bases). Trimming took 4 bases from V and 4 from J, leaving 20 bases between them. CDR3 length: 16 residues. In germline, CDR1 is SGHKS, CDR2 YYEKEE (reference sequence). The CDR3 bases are TGTGCCAGCAGCCCTTCAGGGAGGGCGGTTGGCTATGGCTACACCTTC. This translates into CASSPSGRAVGYGYTF.

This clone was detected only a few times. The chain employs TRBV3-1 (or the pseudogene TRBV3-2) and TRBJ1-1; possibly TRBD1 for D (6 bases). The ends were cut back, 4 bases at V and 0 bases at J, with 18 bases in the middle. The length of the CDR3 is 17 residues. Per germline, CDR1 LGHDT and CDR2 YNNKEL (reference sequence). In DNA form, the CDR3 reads TGTGCCAGCAGCCGCCGTCCGGGGGGCGGGATGAACACTGAAGCTTTCTTT. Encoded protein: CASSRRPGGGMNTEAFF.

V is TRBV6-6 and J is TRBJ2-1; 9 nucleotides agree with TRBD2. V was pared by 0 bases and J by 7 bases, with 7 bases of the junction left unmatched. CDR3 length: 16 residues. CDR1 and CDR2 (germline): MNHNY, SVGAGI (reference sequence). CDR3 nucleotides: TGTGCCAGCAGTTACTCGAACAGCGGGGGGCGAAATGAGCAGTTCTTC. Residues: CASSYSNSGGRNEQFF.

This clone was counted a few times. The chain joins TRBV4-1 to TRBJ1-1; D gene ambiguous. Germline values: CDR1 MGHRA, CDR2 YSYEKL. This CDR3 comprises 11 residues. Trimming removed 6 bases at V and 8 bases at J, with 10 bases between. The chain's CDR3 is CASRTLVEAFF. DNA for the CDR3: TGCGCCAGCAGGACACTTGTCGAAGCTTTCTTT.

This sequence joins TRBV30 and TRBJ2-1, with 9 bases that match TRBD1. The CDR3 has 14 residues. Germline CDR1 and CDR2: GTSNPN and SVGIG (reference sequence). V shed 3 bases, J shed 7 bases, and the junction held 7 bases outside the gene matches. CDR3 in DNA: TGTGCCTGGAGCAGACAGGGGGGGATGAATGAGCAGTTCTTC. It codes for CAWSRQGGMNEQFF.

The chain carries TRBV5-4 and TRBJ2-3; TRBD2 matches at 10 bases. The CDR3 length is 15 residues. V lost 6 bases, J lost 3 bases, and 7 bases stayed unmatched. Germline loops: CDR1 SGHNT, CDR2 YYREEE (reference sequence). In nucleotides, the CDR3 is TGTGCCAGCAAAGCGGGGGGGCCAGGGACAGATACGCAGTATTTT. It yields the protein CASKAGGPGTDTQYF.

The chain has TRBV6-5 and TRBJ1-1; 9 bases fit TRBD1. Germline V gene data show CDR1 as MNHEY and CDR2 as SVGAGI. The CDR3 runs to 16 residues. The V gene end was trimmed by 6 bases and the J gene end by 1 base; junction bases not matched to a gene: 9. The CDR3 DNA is TGTGCCAGCAGCTACGGGTCGGGACAGGGGAACACTGAAGCTTTCTTT. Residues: CASSYGSGQGNTEAFF.

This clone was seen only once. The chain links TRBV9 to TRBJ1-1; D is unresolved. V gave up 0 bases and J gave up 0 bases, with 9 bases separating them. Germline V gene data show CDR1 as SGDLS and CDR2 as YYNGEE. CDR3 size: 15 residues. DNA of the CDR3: TGTGCCAGCAGCGTAGTCGGTTCTATGAACACTGAAGCTTTCTTT. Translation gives CASSVVGSMNTEAFF.

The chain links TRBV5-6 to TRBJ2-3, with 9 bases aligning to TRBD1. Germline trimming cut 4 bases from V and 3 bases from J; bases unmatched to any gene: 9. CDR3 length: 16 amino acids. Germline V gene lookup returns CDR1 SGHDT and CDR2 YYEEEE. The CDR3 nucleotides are TGTGCCAGCAGCAGACCGACAGGGGGTTTAACAGATACGCAGTATTTT. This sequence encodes CASSRPTGGLTDTQYF. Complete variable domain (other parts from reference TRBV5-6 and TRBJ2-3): DAGVTQSPTHLIKTRGQQVTLRCSPKSGHDTVSWYQQALGQGPQFIFQYYEEEERQRGNFPDRFSGHQFPNYSSELNVNALLLGDSALYLCASSRPTGGLTDTQYFGPGTRLTVL.

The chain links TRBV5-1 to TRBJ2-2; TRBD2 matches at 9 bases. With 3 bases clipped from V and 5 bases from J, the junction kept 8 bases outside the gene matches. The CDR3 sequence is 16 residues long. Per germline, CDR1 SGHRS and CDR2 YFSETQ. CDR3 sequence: CASSWVGLAGTGELFF. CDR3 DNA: TGCGCCAGCAGCTGGGTCGGGCTAGCGGGGACCGGGGAGCTGTTTTTT.